Listed below are T cell receptor beta chains from one sample, sequenced in a study of shared clonotypes between healthy human individuals. Measured with immunoSEQ multiplex PCR; TCRdb has only the in-frame clones, and not every one. Of some 2,000,000 clones in the sample, roughly 94% were seen once. Sequenced: naive CD8+ T cells sorted from blood. All receptors come from a man in his late teens or twenties in good health. CDR3s include the opening cysteine and the closing phenylalanine or tryptophan. The D gene is left open where the match is weak. The listing skips clone size in some rows; elsewhere it reads once, few, many or a size class.

V: TRBV2
size: NA
J: TRBJ1-2
D: NA
CDR3: CASSEGQGLRGYTF
DNA: TGTGCCAGCAGTGAAGGGCAGGGCCTCCGGGGCTACACCTTC

V: TRBV28
size: NA
J: TRBJ1-6
D: NA
CDR3: CASSLGLQGNSPLHF
DNA: TGTGCCAGCAGTCTAGGACTTCAGGGCAATTCACCCCTCCACTTT

V: TRBV13
size: NA
J: TRBJ2-1
D: NA
CDR3: CASSLGAMGRHNEQFF
DNA: TGTGCCAGCAGCTTAGGGGCCATGGGACGACACAATGAGCAGTTCTTC

V: TRBV10-3
size: NA
J: TRBJ2-7
D: NA
CDR3: CAISTGYEQYF
DNA: TGTGCCATCAGTACCGGTTACGAGCAGTACTTC

V: TRBV5-1
size: NA
J: TRBJ2-7
D: NA
CDR3: CASSPWTGSYEQYF
DNA: TGCGCCAGCAGCCCGTGGACGGGATCCTACGAGCAGTACTTC

V: TRBV5-8
size: NA
J: TRBJ1-5
D: NA
CDR3: CASRFRDSLQPQHF
DNA: TGTGCCAGCAGATTCCGGGACTCCCTTCAGCCCCAGCATTTT

V: TRBV27
size: NA
J: TRBJ2-1
D: TRBD1
CDR3: CASSSRQGAGGEQFF
DNA: TGTGCCAGCAGTTCCCGACAGGGGGCTGGTGGTGAGCAGTTCTTC

V: TRBV27
size: NA
J: TRBJ1-2
D: TRBD1
CDR3: CASSTLTGMRDYGYTF
DNA: TGTGCCAGCAGTACGCTGACAGGGATGAGAGACTATGGCTACACCTTC

V: TRBV27
size: NA
J: TRBJ1-1
D: NA
CDR3: CASSLAGAAEAFF
DNA: TGTGCCAGCAGTTTGGCGGGGGCCGCTGAAGCTTTCTTT

V: TRBV13
size: NA
J: TRBJ2-5
D: NA
CDR3: CASFGRGQETQYF
DNA: TGTGCCAGCTTCGGCAGGGGTCAAGAGACCCAGTACTTC

V: TRBV10-1
size: NA
J: TRBJ2-3
D: NA
CDR3: CASSQGRTTDTQYF
DNA: TGCGCCAGCAGCCAGGGGCGGACCACAGATACGCAGTATTTT

V: TRBV19
size: NA
J: TRBJ1-4
D: NA
CDR3: CTRGLGSEKLFF
DNA: TGTACTCGGGGTCTCGGGAGTGAAAAACTGTTTTTT

V: TRBV27
size: NA
J: TRBJ2-7
D: NA
CDR3: CASSLWQGNTYEQYF
DNA: TGTGCCAGCAGTTTATGGCAGGGAAATACCTACGAGCAGTACTTC

V: TRBV10-2
size: NA
J: TRBJ2-7
D: NA
CDR3: CASSPGSGAGFYEQYF
DNA: TGCGCCAGCAGCCCTGGGTCGGGGGCAGGCTTCTACGAGCAGTACTTC

V: TRBV27
size: once
J: TRBJ2-7
D: NA
CDR3: CASSSHTRWAGDDYEQYF
DNA: TGTGCCAGCAGTTCCCATACCAGGTGGGCAGGGGACGACTACGAGCAGTACTTC

V: TRBV7-9
size: NA
J: TRBJ2-1
D: TRBD2
CDR3: CASSSGLAVYNEQFF
DNA: TGTGCCAGCAGCTCCGGACTAGCGGTCTACAATGAGCAGTTCTTC